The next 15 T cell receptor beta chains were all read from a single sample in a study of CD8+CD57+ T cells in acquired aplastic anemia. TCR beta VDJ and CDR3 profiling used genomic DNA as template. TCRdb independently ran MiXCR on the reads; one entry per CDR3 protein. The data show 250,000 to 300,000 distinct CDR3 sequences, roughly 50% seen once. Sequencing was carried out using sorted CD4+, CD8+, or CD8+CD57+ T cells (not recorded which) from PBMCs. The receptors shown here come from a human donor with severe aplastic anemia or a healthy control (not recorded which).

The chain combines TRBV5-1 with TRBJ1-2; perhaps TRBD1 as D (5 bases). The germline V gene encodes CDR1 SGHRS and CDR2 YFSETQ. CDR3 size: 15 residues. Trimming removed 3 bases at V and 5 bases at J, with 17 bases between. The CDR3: CASSSNTGTDYGYTF. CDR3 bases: TGCGCCAGCAGCTCTAACACCGGGACGGATTATGGCTACACCTTC.

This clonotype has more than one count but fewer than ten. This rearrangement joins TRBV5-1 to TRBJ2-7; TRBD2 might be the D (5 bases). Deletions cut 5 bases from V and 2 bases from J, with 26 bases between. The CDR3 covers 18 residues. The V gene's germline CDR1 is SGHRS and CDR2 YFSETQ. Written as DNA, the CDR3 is TGCGCCAGCAGTCATGAGGTTAGCGCGAAGCGGAGTACCTACGAGCAGTACTTC. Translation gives CASSHEVSAKRSTYEQYF.

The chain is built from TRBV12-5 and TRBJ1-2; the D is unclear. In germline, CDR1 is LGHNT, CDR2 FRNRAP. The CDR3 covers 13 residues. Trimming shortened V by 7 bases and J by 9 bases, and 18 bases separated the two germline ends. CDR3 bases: TGTGCTAGTGCCTACGGGCCTCAGGTCAGCTACACCTTC. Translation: CASAYGPQVSYTF.

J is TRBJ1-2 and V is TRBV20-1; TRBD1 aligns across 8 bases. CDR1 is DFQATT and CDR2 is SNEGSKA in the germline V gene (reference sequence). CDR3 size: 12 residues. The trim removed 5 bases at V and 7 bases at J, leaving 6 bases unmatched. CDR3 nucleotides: TGCAGTGCTGGACAGGGACTGAGTGGCTACACCTTC. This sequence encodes CSAGQGLSGYTF.

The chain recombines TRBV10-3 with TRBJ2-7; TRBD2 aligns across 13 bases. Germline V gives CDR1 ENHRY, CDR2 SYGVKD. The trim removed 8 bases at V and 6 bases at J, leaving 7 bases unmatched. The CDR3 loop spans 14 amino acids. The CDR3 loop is CAIWGGTSGTEQYF. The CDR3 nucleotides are TGTGCCATCTGGGGGGGGACTAGCGGGACCGAGCAGTACTTC.

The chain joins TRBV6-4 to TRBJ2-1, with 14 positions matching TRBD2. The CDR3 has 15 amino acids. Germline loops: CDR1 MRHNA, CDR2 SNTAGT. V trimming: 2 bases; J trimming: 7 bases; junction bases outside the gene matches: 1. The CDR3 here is CASSDGTSGGNEQFF. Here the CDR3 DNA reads TGTGCCAGCAGTGACGGGACTAGCGGGGGTAATGAGCAGTTCTTC.

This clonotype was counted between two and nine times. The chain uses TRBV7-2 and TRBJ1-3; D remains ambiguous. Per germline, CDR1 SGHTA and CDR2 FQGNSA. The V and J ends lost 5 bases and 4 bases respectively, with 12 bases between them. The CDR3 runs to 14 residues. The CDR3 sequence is CASSPKNEGNTIYF. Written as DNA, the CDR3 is TGTGCCAGCAGCCCAAAGAACGAGGGAAACACCATATATTTT.

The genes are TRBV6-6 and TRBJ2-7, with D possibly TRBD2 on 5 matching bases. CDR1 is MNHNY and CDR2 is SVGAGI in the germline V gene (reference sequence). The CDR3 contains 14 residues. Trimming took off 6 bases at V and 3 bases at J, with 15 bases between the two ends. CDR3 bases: TGTGCCAGCAGCGGGCAGGATCGGGGCTACGAGCAGTACTTC. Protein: CASSGQDRGYEQYF.

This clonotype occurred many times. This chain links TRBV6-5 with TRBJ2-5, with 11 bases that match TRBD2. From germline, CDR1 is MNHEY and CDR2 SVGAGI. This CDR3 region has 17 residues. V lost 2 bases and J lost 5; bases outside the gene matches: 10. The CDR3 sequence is CASSYGLAGGQSETQYF. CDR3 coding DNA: TGTGCCAGCAGTTACGGGCTAGCGGGGGGCCAATCCGAGACCCAGTACTTC.

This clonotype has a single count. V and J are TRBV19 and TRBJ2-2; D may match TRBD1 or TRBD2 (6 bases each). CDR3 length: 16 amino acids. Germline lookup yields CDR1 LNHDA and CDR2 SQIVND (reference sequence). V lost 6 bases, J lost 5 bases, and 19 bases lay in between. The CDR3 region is CASSPFGGLRTGELFF. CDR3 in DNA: TGTGCCAGTAGCCCATTTGGGGGGCTAAGAACCGGGGAGCTGTTTTTT.

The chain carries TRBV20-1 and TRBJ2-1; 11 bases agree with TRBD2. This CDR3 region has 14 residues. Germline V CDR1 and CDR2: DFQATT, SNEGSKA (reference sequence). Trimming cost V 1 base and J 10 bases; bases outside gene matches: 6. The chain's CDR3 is CSARVAGGTEEQFF. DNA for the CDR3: TGCAGTGCTAGAGTAGCGGGGGGGACAGAAGAGCAGTTCTTC.

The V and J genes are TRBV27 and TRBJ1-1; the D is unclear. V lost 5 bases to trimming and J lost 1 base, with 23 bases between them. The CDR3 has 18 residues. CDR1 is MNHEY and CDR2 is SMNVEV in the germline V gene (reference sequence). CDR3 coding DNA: TGTGCCAGCAGTCTGGGATTGCCCGGGAGCCCGCGGAACACTGAAGCTTTCTTT. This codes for CASSLGLPGSPRNTEAFF.

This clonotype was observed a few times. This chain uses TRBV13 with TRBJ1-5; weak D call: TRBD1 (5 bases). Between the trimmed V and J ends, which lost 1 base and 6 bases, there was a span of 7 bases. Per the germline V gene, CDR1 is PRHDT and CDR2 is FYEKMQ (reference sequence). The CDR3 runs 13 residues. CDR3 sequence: CASSLAGFQPQHF. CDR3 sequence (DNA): TGTGCCAGCAGCTTAGCAGGGTTTCAGCCCCAGCATTTT.

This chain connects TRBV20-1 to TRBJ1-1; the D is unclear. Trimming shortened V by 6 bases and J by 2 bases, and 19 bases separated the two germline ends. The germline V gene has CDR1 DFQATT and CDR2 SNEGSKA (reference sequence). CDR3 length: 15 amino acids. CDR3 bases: TGCAGTGCCAGCGGTCCGGGCCATCTAAACACTGAAGCTTTCTTT. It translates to CSASGPGHLNTEAFF.

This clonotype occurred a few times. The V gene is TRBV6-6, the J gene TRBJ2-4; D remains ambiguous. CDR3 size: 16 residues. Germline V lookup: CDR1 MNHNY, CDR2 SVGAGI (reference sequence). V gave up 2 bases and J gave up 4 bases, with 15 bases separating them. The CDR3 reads CASSYRDLNSKNIQYF. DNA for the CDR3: TGTGCCAGCAGTTACAGAGACTTAAACTCTAAAAACATTCAGTACTTC.